This passage covers 21 T cell receptor beta chains from one sample sequenced in a study of cytomegalovirus exposure and HLA in healthy donors. PCR primers comprised 60 Vbeta and 13 Jbeta primers. Libraries were prepared by immunoSEQ multiplex PCR; TCRdb keeps only in-frame clonotypes and omits some of them. The sample holds approximately 130,000 clones, roughly 73% seen once. Material for sequencing was PBMCs. These receptors originate from a male donor in good health and CMV-seronegative.

The V gene is TRBV7-6, the J gene TRBJ1-4; D perhaps matches TRBD1 (5 bases). The germline V and J ends were trimmed by 1 base and 8 bases, with 14 bases remaining between them. The CDR3 totals 15 residues. Germline values: CDR1 SGHVS, CDR2 FNYEAQ. The CDR3 bases are TGTGCCAGCAGCTTAGGGTCCAGGGTCAGGGAAAAACTGTTTTTT. Amino acid sequence: CASSLGSRVREKLFF.

This clone has a single count. This chain uses TRBV4-3 with TRBJ2-3, with TRBD2 matching 11 bases. V lost 2 bases and J lost 4; bases outside the gene matches: 5. The CDR3 is made up of 16 amino acids. CDR1 is LGHNA, CDR2 YSLEER, per germline. CDR3 DNA: TGCGCCAGCAGCCAACTAGCGGGGGGCTGGGCAGATACGCAGTATTTT. Translated: CASSQLAGGWADTQYF.

The chain's CDR3 is CAIKEPSGGRDTQYF. CDR3 nucleotides: TGTGCCATCAAAGAGCCTAGCGGGGGTCGGGATACGCAGTATTTT. The chain employs TRBV10-3 and TRBJ2-3, with TRBD2 identical over 10 bases. V gave up 7 bases and J gave up 6 bases; unmatched junction bases: 10. The CDR3 consists of 15 residues. Germline V gene lookup returns CDR1 ENHRY and CDR2 SYGVKD.

The chain carries TRBV7-2 and TRBJ2-7; weak D call: TRBD1 (5 bases). The CDR3 loop spans 15 amino acids. Germline V gene lookup returns CDR1 SGHTA and CDR2 FQGNSA. Trimming left V 4 bases short and J 3 bases short, with 16 bases between. The CDR3 sequence: CASSSQQGSLYEQYF. CDR3 DNA sequence: TGTGCCAGCAGCTCCCAGCAGGGTTCTCTCTACGAGCAGTACTTC.

The chain is built from TRBV4-1 and TRBJ2-3; 14 bases are shared with TRBD2. There are 19 residues in the CDR3. With V trimmed by 6 bases and J by 4 bases, 15 bases remained unmatched. The germline gives CDR1 MGHRA, CDR2 YSYEKL. This chain's CDR3 is CASSLRTSGGTRPSDTQYF. CDR3 in DNA: TGCGCCAGCAGTCTTCGGACTAGCGGGGGGACGCGTCCGTCAGATACGCAGTATTTT.

V is TRBV19 and J is TRBJ1-1, with D perhaps matching TRBD1 (5 bases). Germline assignment: CDR1 LNHDA and CDR2 SQIVND (reference sequence). The ends were cut back, 3 bases at V and 5 bases at J, with 13 bases in the middle. CDR3 length: 14 residues. As DNA, the CDR3 is TGTGCCAGTAGTATTCAGGGTTTCAGGACTGAAGCTTTCTTT. The encoded protein is CASSIQGFRTEAFF. Looking up the rest from reference TRBV19 and TRBJ1-1 gives the full variable domain: DGGITQSPKYLFRKEGQNVTLSCEQNLNHDAMYWYRQDPGQGLRLIYYSQIVNDFQKGDIAEGYSVSREKKESFPLTVTSAQKNPTAFYLCASSIQGFRTEAFFGQGTRLTVV.

The rearrangement joins TRBV28 to TRBJ2-3; D possibly corresponds to TRBD2 (5 bases). The CDR3 totals 14 residues. CDR1 MDHEN and CDR2 SYDVKM come from the germline V gene. Trimming stripped 5 bases from V and 7 bases from J, with 16 bases between. CDR3 sequence (DNA): TGTGCCAGCAGTCCCCGGCTCTACGGGAATACGCAGTATTTT. Amino acid sequence: CASSPRLYGNTQYF.

This clone was picked up a small number of times. The rearrangement links TRBV6-6 to TRBJ1-2; D gene unclear. Trimming removed 6 bases from V and 3 bases from J, with 11 bases in between. This CDR3 has 13 amino acids. The germline gives CDR1 MNHNY, CDR2 SVGAGI (reference sequence). Here the CDR3 reads CASSRGRDYGYTF. CDR3 sequence (DNA): TGTGCCAGCAGCCGAGGGCGGGACTATGGCTACACCTTC.

Regarding this clone: A read error may produce the germline difference seen at one junction end. The chain joins TRBV7-7 to TRBJ2-5, with D possibly being TRBD1 (5 bases). This CDR3 region has 14 residues. Per the germline V gene, CDR1 is SSHAT and CDR2 is FNYEAQ (reference sequence). Written as DNA, the CDR3 is TGTGCTAGCAGCATGCGAACAGGATCAGAGACCCAGTACTTC. The encoded protein is CASSMRTGSETQYF.

The count of this clone is one. The genes are TRBV7-3 and TRBJ2-3; tentatively, D is TRBD2 (5 bases). Germline V gene sequence: CDR1 SGHTA, CDR2 FQGTGA. This CDR3 has 13 amino acids. The V and J ends lost 5 bases and 4 bases respectively, with 10 bases between them. CDR3 in DNA: TGTGCCAGCAGCCCCGGACTTTCAGATACGCAGTATTTT. It translates to CASSPGLSDTQYF.

The chain carries TRBV29-1 and TRBJ2-7, with a possible D match to TRBD1 (6 bases). Between the trimmed V and J ends, which lost 6 bases and 6 bases, there was a span of 18 bases. This CDR3 spans 13 amino acids. Germline loops: CDR1 SQVTM, CDR2 ANQGSEA. CDR3: CSVSSPGVGEQYF. For the CDR3, the DNA is TGCAGCGTGTCGTCCCCAGGGGTAGGCGAGCAGTACTTC.

This chain links TRBV29-1 with TRBJ2-7; 8 bases match TRBD1. CDR3 length: 13 residues. Germline-derived CDR1 and CDR2 are SQVTM and ANQGSEA. V lost 1 base to trimming and J lost 6 bases; unmatched junction nucleotides: 5. In DNA, the CDR3 is TGCAGCGTTGAAGGGCAGGGGGCCGGCGAGCAGTACTTC. Its protein product is CSVEGQGAGEQYF.

The V gene is TRBV7-9, the J gene TRBJ2-7; 10 nucleotides agree with TRBD2. CDR3 length: 16 residues. V was pared by 4 bases and J by 3 bases, with 9 bases of the junction left unmatched. The V gene's germline CDR1 is SEHNR and CDR2 FQNEAQ (reference sequence). This CDR3 is CASSSQRGGRFYEQYF. CDR3 DNA sequence: TGTGCCAGCAGCTCCCAGCGGGGGGGCCGGTTCTACGAGCAGTACTTC.

The chain carries TRBV7-2 and TRBJ2-7, with 9 bases matching TRBD1. Looked up from germline, CDR1 is SGHTA and CDR2 is FQGNSA. This CDR3 has 15 residues. V shed 1 base, J shed 2 bases, and the junction held 3 bases outside the gene matches. CDR3 loop: CASSLDGTGTYEQYF. CDR3 bases: TGTGCCAGCAGCTTAGATGGGACAGGGACCTACGAGCAGTACTTC.

This clone was counted once. V is TRBV6-5 and J is TRBJ2-7; maybe TRBD1 (6 bases). The germline CDR1 and CDR2 sequences are MNHEY and SVGAGI. The CDR3 spans 15 residues. Trimming left V 2 bases short and J 5 bases short, with 16 bases between. DNA for the CDR3: TGTGCCAGCAGTTACACCAACAGGGATGGTGACGAGCAGTACTTC. Its translation is CASSYTNRDGDEQYF.

This chain uses TRBV10-2 with TRBJ1-2, with D possibly TRBD1 on 5 matching bases. V dropped 2 bases and J dropped 5 bases, with 12 bases sitting between them. The CDR3 has 14 residues. CDR1 and CDR2 (germline): WSHSY, SAAADI. As DNA, the CDR3 is TGCGCCAGCAGTGAGGGGGCGCCCGTATATGGCTACACCTTC. This encodes CASSEGAPVYGYTF.

The CDR3 region is CASSFTPGENEQFF. In DNA, the CDR3 is TGTGCCAGCTCATTCACACCAGGGGAAAATGAGCAGTTCTTC. The gene calls are TRBV18 and TRBJ2-1, with D tentatively TRBD1 (6 bases). The length of the CDR3 is 14 residues. V lost 5 bases to trimming and J lost 7 bases, with 15 bases between them. CDR1 KGHSH and CDR2 LQKENI come from the germline V gene.

The chain combines TRBV18 with TRBJ2-5, with 8 bases aligning to TRBD2. Trimming took 4 bases from V and 4 from J; bases not matched to a gene: 8. This CDR3 spans 15 amino acids. Germline V CDR1 and CDR2: KGHSH, LQKENI. The DNA of the CDR3 is TGTGCCAGCTCACAAGAAAGCGGGGGACGAGAGACCCAGTACTTC. It translates to CASSQESGGRETQYF. Filled out from reference TRBV18 and TRBJ2-5, the complete variable domain reads NAGVMQNPRHLVRRRGQEARLRCSPMKGHSHVYWYRQLPEEGLKFMVYLQKENIIDESGMPKERFSAEFPKEGPSILRIQQVVRGDSAAYFCASSQESGGRETQYFGPGTRLLVL.

The chain uses TRBV7-9 and TRBJ1-2; 7 bases agree with TRBD1. The CDR3 has 15 amino acids. V shed 5 bases, J shed 6 bases, and the junction held 12 bases outside the gene matches. The germline gives CDR1 SEHNR, CDR2 FQNEAQ (reference sequence). CDR3: CASSVPGGPEDGYTF. CDR3 DNA: TGTGCCAGCAGCGTACCAGGGGGTCCGGAGGATGGCTACACCTTC.

This clone was seen a single time. The chain recombines TRBV5-1 with TRBJ1-6, with TRBD1 as a possible D gene (6 bases). CDR1 is SGHRS and CDR2 is YFSETQ in the germline V gene. The V end lost 0 bases, the J end lost 0 bases, and 10 bases lay between the germline ends. There are 17 residues in the CDR3. The CDR3 spells CASSLERGNSYNSPLHF. In DNA form, the CDR3 reads TGCGCCAGCAGCTTGGAGAGGGGGAACTCCTATAATTCACCCCTCCACTTT.

The chain has TRBV7-2 and TRBJ1-2, with TRBD1 matching 8 bases. V dropped 5 bases and J dropped 8; count of bases not matched to a gene: 10. Germline lookup yields CDR1 SGHTA and CDR2 FQGNSA. The CDR3 consists of 14 residues. CDR3 amino acids: CASSPDRGAGGYTF. For the CDR3, the DNA is TGTGCCAGCAGCCCCGACAGGGGTGCGGGAGGCTACACCTTC. The full variable domain, rest sourced from reference TRBV7-2 and TRBJ1-2, is GAGVSQSPSNKVTEKGKDVELRCDPISGHTALYWYRQSLGQGLEFLIYFQGNSAPDKSGLPSDRFSAERTGGSVSTLTIQRTQQEDSAVYLCASSPDRGAGGYTFGSGTRLTVV.